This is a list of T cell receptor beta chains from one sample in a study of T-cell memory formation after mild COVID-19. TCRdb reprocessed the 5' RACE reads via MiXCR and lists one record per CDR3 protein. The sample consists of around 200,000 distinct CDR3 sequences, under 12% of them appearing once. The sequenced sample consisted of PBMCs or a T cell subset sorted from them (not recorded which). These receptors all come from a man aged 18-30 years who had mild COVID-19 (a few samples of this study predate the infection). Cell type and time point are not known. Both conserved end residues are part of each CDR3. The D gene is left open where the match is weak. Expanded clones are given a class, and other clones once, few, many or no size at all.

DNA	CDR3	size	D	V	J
TGCAGTGCTCGGTTGAATGAGCAGTTCTTC	CSARLNEQFF	few	NA	TRBV20-1	TRBJ2-1
TGTGCCAGCAGCTATACAGGGGGCTTAGCCAAAAACATTCAGTACTTC	CASSYTGGLAKNIQYF	NA	TRBD1	TRBV7-2	TRBJ2-4
TGTGCCAGCAGCTTAGGATCTCTCCGGGGCACAGATACGCAGTATTTT	CASSLGSLRGTDTQYF	few	NA	TRBV11-2	TRBJ2-3
TGTGCCAGCAGCCGGGGCAGTCCTGGCTACGAGCAGTACTTC	CASSRGSPGYEQYF	many	NA	TRBV3-1	TRBJ2-7
TGTGCCAGCAGCTGGACCGGGACTAGCGGGGGGGCCGTGGGAGATACGCAGTATTTT	CASSWTGTSGGAVGDTQYF	few	TRBD2	TRBV7-2	TRBJ2-3
TGTGCCAGCAGCTTGACGGGGACTGAAGCTTTCTTT	CASSLTGTEAFF	many	NA	TRBV7-8	TRBJ1-1
TGTGCCAGCAGCCCCCGGCTAGCGGGGGGTTATGAGCAGTTCTTC	CASSPRLAGGYEQFF	few	TRBD2	TRBV3-1	TRBJ2-1
TGCAGCGTCCGACTAGCGGGGGGGCTCTATGAGCAGTTCTTC	CSVRLAGGLYEQFF	few	TRBD2	TRBV29-1	TRBJ2-1
TGCGCCAGCAGCCAAGTCTTCTCCGGGACAGACAGCGGTCCCCAGCATTTT	CASSQVFSGTDSGPQHF	few	TRBD1	TRBV4-1	TRBJ1-5
TGTGCCAGCAGCCTTCAGGGTACTGGGTTCTTC	CASSLQGTGFF	few	NA	TRBV7-2	TRBJ2-1
TGTGCCAGCAGAGGGTTGGACTCCTACGAGCAGTACTTC	CASRGLDSYEQYF	many	NA	TRBV6-5	TRBJ2-7
TGTGCCAGTACTCAGGGCCGAGGGATTACAGATACGCAGTATTTT	CASTQGRGITDTQYF	NA	NA	TRBV19	TRBJ2-3
TGTGCCAGCAGCTTCCTTCACATTGGGGGGGGCAAAAACAATGAGCAGTTCTTC	CASSFLHIGGGKNNEQFF	NA	NA	TRBV7-3	TRBJ2-1
TGCGCCAGCAGCCTCCTCGGACTAGCGAAAGAGACCCAGTACTTC	CASSLLGLAKETQYF	few	TRBD2	TRBV4-1	TRBJ2-5
TGTGCCAGCAGCTACATTAGCGGGTCCTCCTACGAGCAGTACTTC	CASSYISGSSYEQYF	NA	TRBD2	TRBV7-2	TRBJ2-7
TGCGCCAGCAGCTTGTACAGCCAAGAGACCCAGTACTTC	CASSLYSQETQYF	few	NA	TRBV5-1	TRBJ2-5
TGTGCCAGCAGCCAGGTTTCGGCCGGGGAGCTGTTTTTT	CASSQVSAGELFF	many	NA	TRBV4-2	TRBJ2-2
TGCGCCAGCTGCCTACTTAGCCCGAGGGATACGCAGTATTTT	CASCLLSPRDTQYF	NA	NA	TRBV5-1	TRBJ2-3
TGTGCCAGCACCGTTAGCTACGATAATTCACCCCTCCACTTT	CASTVSYDNSPLHF	NA	NA	TRBV7-2	TRBJ1-6
TGTGCCAGTAGTATAGGAAGAGGGGGTTACACTGAAGCTTTCTTT	CASSIGRGGYTEAFF	once	NA	TRBV19	TRBJ1-1
TGCGCCAGCAGCTGGGAGACAGGGGATGAAAAACTGTTTTTT	CASSWETGDEKLFF	NA	TRBD1	TRBV5-1	TRBJ1-4
TGTGCCAGCAGCCCCCCCGGGCTAGCGGGGACCACAGATACGCAGTATTTT	CASSPPGLAGTTDTQYF	few	TRBD2	TRBV7-9	TRBJ2-3
TGTGCCAGCAGTTACTCTAGGACAGGGGAAACCGGGGAGCTGTTTTTT	CASSYSRTGETGELFF	NA	TRBD1	TRBV6-5	TRBJ2-2
TGTGCCAGCAGCTTAGAGGGGAGGGGACAGACTTACGAGCAGTACTTC	CASSLEGRGQTYEQYF	NA	NA	TRBV11-2	TRBJ2-7
TGCAGCGTTCACCCACACAGGACTAGCGGTAGCACAGATACGCAGTATTTT	CSVHPHRTSGSTDTQYF	NA	TRBD2	TRBV29-1	TRBJ2-3
TGTGCCAGCAGTGCAGAGACGTCCTGGGGAGAGACCCAGTACTTC	CASSAETSWGETQYF	NA	NA	TRBV2	TRBJ2-5
TGCAGTGCGACTTCAACAGGGGGCGGCGCAGATACGCAGTATTTT	CSATSTGGGADTQYF	few	TRBD1	TRBV20-1	TRBJ2-3
TGCGCCAGCAGCATCGGGGATTGGGGGACAGATACGCAGTATTTT	CASSIGDWGTDTQYF	NA	NA	TRBV5-1	TRBJ2-3
TGCAGCGTCTGGACTAGCGGGGGGCCCTACGAGCAGTACTTC	CSVWTSGGPYEQYF	few	TRBD2	TRBV29-1	TRBJ2-7
TGTGCCAGCAGCGCTAGCGGGGCGGAGACCCAGTACTTC	CASSASGAETQYF	few	TRBD2	TRBV9	TRBJ2-5
TGCGCCAGCAGCTTGAAGGGGGATTGGAGGAGAGGGCTCCCTCAAGAGACCCAGTACTTC	CASSLKGDWRRGLPQETQYF	few	NA	TRBV5-1	TRBJ2-5
TGCGCCAGCAGCTTAGGGGGTCCTAGCACAGATACGCAGTATTTT	CASSLGGPSTDTQYF	many	NA	TRBV5-1	TRBJ2-3
TGTGCCAGCAGATCAGGGGACCCGTTGCAGTTCTTC	CASRSGDPLQFF	NA	NA	TRBV12-3/TRBV12-4	TRBJ2-1
TGTGCCAGCAGTTTCCGACAGGGGCCCTACAATGAGCAGTTCTTC	CASSFRQGPYNEQFF	NA	TRBD1	TRBV6-2/TRBV6-3	TRBJ2-1
TGCGCCAGCAGCGACGGGCTTGGCACAGATACGCAGTATTTT	CASSDGLGTDTQYF	NA	NA	TRBV5-1	TRBJ2-3
TGTGCCAGCAGCTCCCCAACTAGCGGGGGGGCCGCCGGGGAGCTGTTTTTT	CASSSPTSGGAAGELFF	few	TRBD2	TRBV5-4	TRBJ2-2
TGCGCCAGCAGCCTGCAGGGGGCGCATGGCACAGATACGCAGTATTTT	CASSLQGAHGTDTQYF	NA	TRBD1	TRBV5-1	TRBJ2-3